These 5 T cell receptor beta chains came from one sample sequenced in a study of T-cell reconstitution after alpha-beta-depleted transplantation in children. For TCRbeta, the library was prepared with unique molecular identifiers. Via MiXCR, TCRdb re-called the PCR reads, giving one row per CDR3 protein. The data contain about 91,000 distinct CDR3 sequences, roughly 8.8% of them seen just once; the ten biggest clones take up more than 6.5%. Sequenced here: PBMCs from the stem cell graft donor, sampled from the stem cell graft. The receptors were sampled from a human donor who donated a stem cell graft to a child with congenital amegakaryocytic thrombocytopenia.

This clonotype came up many times. The chain employs TRBV18 and TRBJ2-1, with D unresolved. The V and J ends lost 4 bases and 7 bases respectively, with 8 bases between them. The CDR3 runs to 12 residues. From germline, CDR1 is KGHSH and CDR2 LQKENI. The CDR3 spells CASSLSANEQFF. As DNA, the CDR3 is TGTGCCAGCTCACTCAGCGCGAATGAGCAGTTCTTC.

This clonotype occurred a few times. A single base separates this from a much larger clone, so it may be a read error. The gene calls are TRBV29-1 and TRBJ2-6; D could derive from TRBD1 or TRBD2 (7 bases each). The CDR3 totals 16 residues. Germline V gives CDR1 SQVTM, CDR2 ANQGSEA. The chain's CDR3 is CSVRGGDSVGANGLTF. The CDR3, as DNA: TGCAGCGTCAGGGGGGGGGACTCCGTTGGGGCCAACGGCCTGACTTTC.

This clonotype was seen at least ten times. The chain employs TRBV4-1 and TRBJ1-2; no clear D gene. V was shortened by 1 base and J by 0 bases, with 9 bases between the two germline ends. The CDR3 is made up of 15 amino acids. Germline values: CDR1 MGHRA, CDR2 YSYEKL. Here the CDR3 DNA reads TGCGCCAGCAGCCAAGTTACCGGTGCTAACTATGGCTACACCTTC. Translated, it gives CASSQVTGANYGYTF.

This clonotype showed up many times. The V gene is TRBV7-2, the J gene TRBJ1-2; 10 nucleotides line up with TRBD1. Germline V lookup: CDR1 SGHTA, CDR2 FQGNSA. The length of the CDR3 is 17 residues. Trimming removed 2 bases from V and 7 bases from J; junction bases left unmatched: 13. CDR3 protein: CASSLPYWTGGGGGYTF. The DNA of the CDR3 is TGTGCCAGCAGCTTACCTTACTGGACAGGGGGTGGAGGTGGCTACACCTTC.

In this sample, this clonotype turned up many times. This chain connects TRBV20-1 to TRBJ2-3; D might be TRBD2 (6 bases). The CDR3 has 16 residues. Trimming cost V 0 bases and J 1 base, with 14 bases left between them. Germline V gene lookup returns CDR1 DFQATT and CDR2 SNEGSKA (reference sequence). CDR3 bases: TGCAGTGCTAGAGATTGGAGGGAGTGGGGCACAGATACGCAGTATTTT. Amino acid sequence: CSARDWREWGTDTQYF.